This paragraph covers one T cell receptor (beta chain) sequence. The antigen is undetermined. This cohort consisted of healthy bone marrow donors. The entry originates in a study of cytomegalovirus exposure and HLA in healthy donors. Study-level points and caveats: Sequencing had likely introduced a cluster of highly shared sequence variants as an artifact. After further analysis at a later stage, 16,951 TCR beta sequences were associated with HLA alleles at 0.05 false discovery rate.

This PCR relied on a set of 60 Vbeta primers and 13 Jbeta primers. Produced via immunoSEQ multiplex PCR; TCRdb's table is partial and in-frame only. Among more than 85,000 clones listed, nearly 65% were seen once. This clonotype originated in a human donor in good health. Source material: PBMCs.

The chain's CDR3 is CASSPPGSNTEAFF. CDR3 nucleotide sequence: TGTGCCAGCAGTCCCCCGGGGTCGAACACTGAAGCTTTCTTT. The chain carries TRBV28 and TRBJ1-1, with D unresolved. V was trimmed by 5 bases and J by 1 base, leaving 11 bases between them. The CDR3 totals 14 residues. The germline gives CDR1 MDHEN, CDR2 SYDVKM.